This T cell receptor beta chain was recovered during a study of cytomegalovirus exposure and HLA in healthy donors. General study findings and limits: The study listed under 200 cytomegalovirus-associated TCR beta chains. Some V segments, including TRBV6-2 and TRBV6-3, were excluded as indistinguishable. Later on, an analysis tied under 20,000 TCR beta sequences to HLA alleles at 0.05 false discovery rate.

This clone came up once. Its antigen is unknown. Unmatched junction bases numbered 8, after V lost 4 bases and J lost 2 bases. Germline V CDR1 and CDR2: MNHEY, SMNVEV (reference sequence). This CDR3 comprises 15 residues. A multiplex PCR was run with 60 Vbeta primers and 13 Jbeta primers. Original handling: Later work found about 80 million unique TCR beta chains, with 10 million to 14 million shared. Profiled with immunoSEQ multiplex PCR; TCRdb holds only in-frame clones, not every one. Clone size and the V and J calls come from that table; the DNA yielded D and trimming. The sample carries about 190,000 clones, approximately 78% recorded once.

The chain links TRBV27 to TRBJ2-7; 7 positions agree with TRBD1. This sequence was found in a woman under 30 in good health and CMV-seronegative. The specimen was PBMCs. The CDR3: CASSSPGQPAYEQYF. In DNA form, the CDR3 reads TGTGCCAGCAGTTCACCGGGACAGCCCGCCTACGAGCAGTACTTC.